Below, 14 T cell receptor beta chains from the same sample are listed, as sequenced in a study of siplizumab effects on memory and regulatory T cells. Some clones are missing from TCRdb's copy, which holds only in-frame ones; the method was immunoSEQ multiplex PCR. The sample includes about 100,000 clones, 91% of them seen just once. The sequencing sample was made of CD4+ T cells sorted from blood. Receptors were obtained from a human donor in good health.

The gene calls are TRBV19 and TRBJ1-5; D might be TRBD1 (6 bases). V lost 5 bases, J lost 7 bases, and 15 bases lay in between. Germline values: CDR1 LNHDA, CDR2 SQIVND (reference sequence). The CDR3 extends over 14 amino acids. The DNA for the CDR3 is TGTGCCAGTAGTCCACAGGGACCGGGACAGCCCCAGCATTTT. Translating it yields CASSPQGPGQPQHF.

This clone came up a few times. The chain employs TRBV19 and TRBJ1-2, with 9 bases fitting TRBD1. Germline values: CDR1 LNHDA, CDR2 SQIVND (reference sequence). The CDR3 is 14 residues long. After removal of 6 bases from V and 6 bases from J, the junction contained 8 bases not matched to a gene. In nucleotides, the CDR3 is TGTGCCAGTAGAGACCCACAGGGGGCCAATGGCTACACCTTC. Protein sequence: CASRDPQGANGYTF.

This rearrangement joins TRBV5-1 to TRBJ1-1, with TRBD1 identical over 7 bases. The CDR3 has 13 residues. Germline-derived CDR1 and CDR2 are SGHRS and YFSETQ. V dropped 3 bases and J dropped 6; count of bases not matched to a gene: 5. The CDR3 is CASSYDRVSEAFF. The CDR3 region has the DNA TGCGCCAGCAGCTACGACAGGGTGTCTGAAGCTTTCTTT.

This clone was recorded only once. Here the CDR3 reads CAAGPQGVANTEAFF. The CDR3 DNA reads as TGTGCCGCCGGGCCTCAGGGCGTCGCGAACACTGAAGCTTTCTTT. This chain joins TRBV18 and TRBJ1-1; a possible D gene is TRBD1 (5 bases). The germline V and J ends were trimmed by 11 bases and 1 base, with 20 bases remaining between them. CDR1 is KGHSH and CDR2 is LQKENI in the germline V gene. The CDR3 consists of 15 residues.

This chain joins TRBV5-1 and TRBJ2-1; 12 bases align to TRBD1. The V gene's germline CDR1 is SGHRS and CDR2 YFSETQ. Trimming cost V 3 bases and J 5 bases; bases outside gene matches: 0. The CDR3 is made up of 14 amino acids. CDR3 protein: CASSWDRGHNEQFF. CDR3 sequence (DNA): TGCGCCAGCAGCTGGGACAGGGGGCACAATGAGCAGTTCTTC.

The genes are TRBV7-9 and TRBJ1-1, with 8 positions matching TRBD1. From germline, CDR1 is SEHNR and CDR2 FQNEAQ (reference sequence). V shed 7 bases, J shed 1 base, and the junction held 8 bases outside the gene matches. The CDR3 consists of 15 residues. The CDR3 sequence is CASNSKDRGNTEAFF. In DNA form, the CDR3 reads TGTGCCAGCAATTCTAAAGACAGGGGGAACACTGAAGCTTTCTTT.

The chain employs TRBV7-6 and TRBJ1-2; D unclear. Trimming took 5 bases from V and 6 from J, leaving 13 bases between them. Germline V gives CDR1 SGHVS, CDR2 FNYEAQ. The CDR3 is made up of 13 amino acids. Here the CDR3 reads CASSPLGPNGYTF. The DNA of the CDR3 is TGTGCCAGCAGCCCTCTAGGCCCGAATGGCTACACCTTC.

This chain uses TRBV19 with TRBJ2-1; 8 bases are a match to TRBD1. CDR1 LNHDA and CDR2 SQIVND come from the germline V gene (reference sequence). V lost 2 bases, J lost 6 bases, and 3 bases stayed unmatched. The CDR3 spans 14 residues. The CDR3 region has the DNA TGTGCCAGTAGTATAAGCCAGGGGGCCAATGAGCAGTTCTTC. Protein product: CASSISQGANEQFF.

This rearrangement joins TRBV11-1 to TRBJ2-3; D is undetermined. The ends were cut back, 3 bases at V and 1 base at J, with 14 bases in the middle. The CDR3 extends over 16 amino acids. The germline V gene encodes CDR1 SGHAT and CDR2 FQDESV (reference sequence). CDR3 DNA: TGTGCCAGCAGCTTTGGCGCGGCAAGCGGCACAGATACGCAGTATTTT. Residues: CASSFGAASGTDTQYF.

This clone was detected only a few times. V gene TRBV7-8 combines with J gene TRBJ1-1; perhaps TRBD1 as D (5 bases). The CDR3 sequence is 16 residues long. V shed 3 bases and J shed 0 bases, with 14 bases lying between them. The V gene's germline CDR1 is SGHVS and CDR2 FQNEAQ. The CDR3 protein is CASSFKTASLNTEAFF. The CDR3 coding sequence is TGTGCCAGCAGCTTTAAGACAGCCAGTTTGAACACTGAAGCTTTCTTT.

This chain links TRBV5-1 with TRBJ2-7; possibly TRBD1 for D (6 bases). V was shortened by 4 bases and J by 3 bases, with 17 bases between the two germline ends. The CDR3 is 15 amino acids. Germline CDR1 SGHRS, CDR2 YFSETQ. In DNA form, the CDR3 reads TGCGCCAGCAGCGCATTTCCAGGGGTCAGCTACGAGCAGTACTTC. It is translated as CASSAFPGVSYEQYF.

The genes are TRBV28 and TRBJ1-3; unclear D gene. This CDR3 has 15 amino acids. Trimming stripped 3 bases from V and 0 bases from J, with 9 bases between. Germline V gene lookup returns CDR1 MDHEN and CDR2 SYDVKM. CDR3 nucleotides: TGTGCCAGCAGTTTTTATTCCGTCTCTGGAAACACCATATATTTT. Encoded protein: CASSFYSVSGNTIYF. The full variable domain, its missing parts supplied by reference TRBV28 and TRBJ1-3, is DVKVTQSSRYLVKRTGEKVFLECVQDMDHENMFWYRQDPGLGLRLIYFSYDVKMKEKGDIPEGYSVSREKKERFSLILESASTNQTSMYLCASSFYSVSGNTIYFGEGSWLTVV.

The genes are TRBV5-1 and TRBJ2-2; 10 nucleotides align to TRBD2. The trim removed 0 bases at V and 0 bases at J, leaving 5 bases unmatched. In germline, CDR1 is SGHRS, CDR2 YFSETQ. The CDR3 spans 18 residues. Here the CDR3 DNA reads TGCGCCAGCAGCTTGGCAATCACTAGCGGGACGAACACCGGGGAGCTGTTTTTT. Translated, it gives CASSLAITSGTNTGELFF.

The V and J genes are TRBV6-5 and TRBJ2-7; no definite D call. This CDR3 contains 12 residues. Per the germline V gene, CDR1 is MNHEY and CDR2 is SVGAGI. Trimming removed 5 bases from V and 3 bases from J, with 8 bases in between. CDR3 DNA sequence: TGTGCCAGCAGTAACCCCTTCTACGAGCAGTACTTC. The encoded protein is CASSNPFYEQYF.